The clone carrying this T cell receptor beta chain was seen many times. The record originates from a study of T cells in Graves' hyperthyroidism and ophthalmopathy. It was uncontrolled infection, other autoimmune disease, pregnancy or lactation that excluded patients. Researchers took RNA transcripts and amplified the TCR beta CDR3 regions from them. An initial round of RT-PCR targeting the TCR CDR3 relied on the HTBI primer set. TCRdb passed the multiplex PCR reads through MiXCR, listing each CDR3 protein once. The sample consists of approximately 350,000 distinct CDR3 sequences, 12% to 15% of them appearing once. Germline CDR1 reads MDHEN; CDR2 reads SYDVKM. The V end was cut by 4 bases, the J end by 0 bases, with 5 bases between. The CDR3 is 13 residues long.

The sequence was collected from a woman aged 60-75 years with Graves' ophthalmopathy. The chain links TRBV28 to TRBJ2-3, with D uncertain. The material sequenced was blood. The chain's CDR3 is CASSSASTDTQYF. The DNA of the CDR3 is TGTGCCAGCAGTTCCGCTAGCACAGATACGCAGTATTTT. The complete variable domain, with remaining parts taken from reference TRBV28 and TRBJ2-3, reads DVKVTQSSRYLVKRTGEKVFLECVQDMDHENMFWYRQDPGLGLRLIYFSYDVKMKEKGDIPEGYSVSREKKERFSLILESASTNQTSMYLCASSSASTDTQYFGPGTRLTVL.